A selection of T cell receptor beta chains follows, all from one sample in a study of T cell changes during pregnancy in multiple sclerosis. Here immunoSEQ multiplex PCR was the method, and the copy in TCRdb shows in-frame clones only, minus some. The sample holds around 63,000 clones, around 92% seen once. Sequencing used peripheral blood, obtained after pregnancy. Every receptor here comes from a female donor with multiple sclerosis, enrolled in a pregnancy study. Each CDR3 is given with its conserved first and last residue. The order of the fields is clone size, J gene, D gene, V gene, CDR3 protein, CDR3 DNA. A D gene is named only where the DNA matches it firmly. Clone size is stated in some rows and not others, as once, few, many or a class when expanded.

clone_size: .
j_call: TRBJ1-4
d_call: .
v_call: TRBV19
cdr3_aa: CASSRSGELATNEKLFF
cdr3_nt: TGTGCCAGTAGTCGATCGGGGGAGCTCGCAACTAATGAAAAACTGTTTTTT

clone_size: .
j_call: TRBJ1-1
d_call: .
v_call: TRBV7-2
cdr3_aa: CASSLRTVNQGTEAFF
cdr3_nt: TGTGCCAGCAGCTTAAGGACAGTTAATCAGGGGACTGAAGCTTTCTTT

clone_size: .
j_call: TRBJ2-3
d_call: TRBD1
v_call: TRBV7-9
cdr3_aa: CASSLQRTGEADTQYF
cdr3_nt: TGTGCCAGCTCCCTACAGAGGACAGGGGAGGCAGATACGCAGTATTTT

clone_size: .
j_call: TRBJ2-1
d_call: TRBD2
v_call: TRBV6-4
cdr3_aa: CASSALPPFSGRSSYNEQFF
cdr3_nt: TGTGCCAGCAGTGCCCTTCCCCCCTTTAGCGGGAGAAGCTCCTACAATGAGCAGTTCTTC

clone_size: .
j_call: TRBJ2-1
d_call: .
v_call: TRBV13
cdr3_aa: CASSLERLEQFF
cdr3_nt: TGTGCCAGCAGCTTAGAGCGACTAGAGCAGTTCTTC

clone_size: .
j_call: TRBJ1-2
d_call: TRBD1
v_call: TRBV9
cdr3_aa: CASSSLIRTGGSSGYTF
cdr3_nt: TGTGCCAGCAGCTCCTTGATCAGGACAGGGGGCTCCTCAGGCTACACCTTC

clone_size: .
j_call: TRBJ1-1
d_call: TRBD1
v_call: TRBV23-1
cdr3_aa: CASSHFGTVEAFF
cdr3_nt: TGCGCCAGCAGTCATTTCGGGACAGTCGAAGCTTTCTTT

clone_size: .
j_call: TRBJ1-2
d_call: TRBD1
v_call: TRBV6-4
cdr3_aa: CASSRDRGTYGYTF
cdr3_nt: TGTGCCAGCAGCCGGGACAGGGGGACTTATGGCTACACCTTC

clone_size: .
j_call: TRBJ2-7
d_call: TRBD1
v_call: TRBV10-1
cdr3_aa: CASSGQGHEQYF
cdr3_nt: TGCGCCAGCAGTGGACAGGGCCACGAGCAGTACTTC

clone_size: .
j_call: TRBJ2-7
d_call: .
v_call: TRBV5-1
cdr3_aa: CASSLVRAGGEQYF
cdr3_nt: TGCGCCAGCAGCTTGGTTCGAGCCGGCGGCGAGCAGTACTTC

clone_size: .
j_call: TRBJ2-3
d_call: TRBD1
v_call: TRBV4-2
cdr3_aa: CASSQDGQEADTQYF
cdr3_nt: TGTGCCAGCAGCCAAGACGGACAGGAGGCGGATACGCAGTATTTT

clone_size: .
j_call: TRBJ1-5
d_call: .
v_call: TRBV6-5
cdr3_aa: CASRQDHSNQPQHF
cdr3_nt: TGTGCCAGTAGACAGGACCATAGCAATCAGCCCCAGCATTTT

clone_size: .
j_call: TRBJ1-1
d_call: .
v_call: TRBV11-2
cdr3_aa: CASSFLGSSEAFF
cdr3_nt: TGTGCCAGCAGCTTCCTAGGTTCCTCTGAAGCTTTCTTT

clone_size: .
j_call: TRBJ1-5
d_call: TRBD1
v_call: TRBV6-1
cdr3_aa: CASGRGLGQPQHF
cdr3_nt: TGTGCCAGCGGTAGGGGGCTAGGTCAGCCCCAGCATTTT

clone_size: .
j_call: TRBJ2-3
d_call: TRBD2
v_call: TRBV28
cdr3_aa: CASSLLLAVSTDTQYF
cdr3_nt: TGTGCCAGCAGTTTACTACTAGCGGTTAGCACAGATACGCAGTATTTT

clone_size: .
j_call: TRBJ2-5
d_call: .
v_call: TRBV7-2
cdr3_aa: CASSLRDIGGETQYF
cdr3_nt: TGTGCCAGCAGCCTAAGGGATATCGGGGGAGAGACCCAGTACTTC

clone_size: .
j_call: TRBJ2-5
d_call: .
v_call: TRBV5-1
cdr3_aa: CASSPSQETQYF
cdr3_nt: TGCGCCAGCAGCCCCTCCCAAGAGACCCAGTACTTC

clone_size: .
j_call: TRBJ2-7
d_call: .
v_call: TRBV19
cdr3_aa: CASSIALSYEQYF
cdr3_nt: TGTGCCAGTAGTATAGCTCTATCCTACGAGCAGTACTTC

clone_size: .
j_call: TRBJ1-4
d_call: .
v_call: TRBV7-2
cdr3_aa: CASSPTGSSNEKLFF
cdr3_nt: TGTGCCAGCAGTCCCACAGGGAGCTCTAATGAAAAACTGTTTTTT

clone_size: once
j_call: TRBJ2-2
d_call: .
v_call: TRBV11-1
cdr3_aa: CASSKGRGNTGELFF
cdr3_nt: TGTGCCAGCAGTAAGGGCAGGGGTAACACCGGGGAGCTGTTTTTT

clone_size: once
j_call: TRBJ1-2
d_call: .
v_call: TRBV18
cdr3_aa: CASSPEGQGTGYTF
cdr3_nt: TGTGCCAGCTCACCAGAAGGCCAGGGTACTGGCTACACCTTC

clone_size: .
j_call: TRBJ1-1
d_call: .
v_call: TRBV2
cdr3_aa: CASRGTFRAFF
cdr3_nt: TGTGCCAGCAGGGGGACATTCCGGGCTTTCTTT

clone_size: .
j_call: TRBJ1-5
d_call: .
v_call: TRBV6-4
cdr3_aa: CASSVAAGSNQPQHF
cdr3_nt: TGTGCCAGCAGTGTTGCCGCAGGGAGCAATCAGCCCCAGCATTTT

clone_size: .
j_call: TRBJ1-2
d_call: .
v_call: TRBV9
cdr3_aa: CASSSGGRYTF
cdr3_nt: TGTGCCAGCAGCTCGGGGGGGCGCTACACCTTC

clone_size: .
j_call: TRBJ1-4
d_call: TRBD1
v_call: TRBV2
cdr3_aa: CASSADRGLNEKLFF
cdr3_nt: TGTGCCAGCAGCGCCGACAGGGGGCTGAATGAAAAACTGTTTTTT

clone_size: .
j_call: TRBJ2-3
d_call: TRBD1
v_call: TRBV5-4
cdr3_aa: CASSLVGQGADTQYF
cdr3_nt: TGTGCCAGCAGCTTGGTTGGACAGGGGGCAGATACGCAGTATTTT

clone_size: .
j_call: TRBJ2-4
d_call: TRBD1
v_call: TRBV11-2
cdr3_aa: CASSLDHRGSIQYF
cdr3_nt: TGTGCCAGCAGCTTAGACCACAGGGGTAGCATTCAGTACTTC

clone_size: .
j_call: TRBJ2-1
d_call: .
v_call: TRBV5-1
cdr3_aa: CASSLLLSEGEQFF
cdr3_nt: TGCGCCAGCAGCCTTTTACTCTCAGAGGGTGAGCAGTTCTTC

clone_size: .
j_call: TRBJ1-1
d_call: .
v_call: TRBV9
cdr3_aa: CASSFPSDTNTEAFF
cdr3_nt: TGTGCCAGCAGCTTCCCCAGTGATACGAACACTGAAGCTTTCTTT

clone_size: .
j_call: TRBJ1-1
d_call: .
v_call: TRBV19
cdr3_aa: CASSTRQVLNTEAFF
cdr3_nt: TGTGCCAGTAGTACCCGACAGGTATTGAACACTGAAGCTTTCTTT

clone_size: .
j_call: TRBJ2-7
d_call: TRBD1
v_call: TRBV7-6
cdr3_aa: CASSRLRGTGFFDENYEQYF
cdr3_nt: TGTGCCAGCAGTCGTTTACGTGGGACAGGGTTTTTCGATGAGAACTACGAGCAGTACTTC

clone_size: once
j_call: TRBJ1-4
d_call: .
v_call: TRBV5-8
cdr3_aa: CASSLVLVGPNEKLFF
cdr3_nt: TGTGCCAGCAGCTTGGTCCTAGTGGGGCCTAATGAAAAACTGTTTTTT

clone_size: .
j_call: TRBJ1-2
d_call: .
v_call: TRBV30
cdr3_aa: CAWSVAQDYGYTF
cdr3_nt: TGTGCCTGGAGTGTGGCGCAGGACTATGGCTACACCTTC

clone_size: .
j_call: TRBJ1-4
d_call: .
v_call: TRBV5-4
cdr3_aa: CASSKDSHDEKLFF
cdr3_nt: TGTGCCAGCAGCAAGGACAGTCATGATGAAAAACTGTTTTTT

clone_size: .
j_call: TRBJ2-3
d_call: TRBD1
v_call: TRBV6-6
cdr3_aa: CASRGQSGSSTDTQYF
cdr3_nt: TGTGCCAGCAGGGGACAGTCAGGAAGTAGCACAGATACGCAGTATTTT

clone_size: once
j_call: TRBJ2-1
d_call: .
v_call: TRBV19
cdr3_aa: CASSIDGGNNEQFF
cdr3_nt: TGTGCCAGTAGTATAGACGGGGGAAACAATGAGCAGTTCTTC

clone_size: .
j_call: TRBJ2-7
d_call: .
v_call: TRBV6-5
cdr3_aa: CASSYDGAGTIYEQYF
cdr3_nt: TGTGCCAGCAGTTACGATGGTGCAGGGACAATCTACGAGCAGTACTTC

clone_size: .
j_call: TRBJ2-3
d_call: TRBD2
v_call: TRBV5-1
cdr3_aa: CASSVQAGGGDTQYF
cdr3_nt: TGCGCCAGCAGCGTTCAAGCGGGAGGAGGAGATACGCAGTATTTT

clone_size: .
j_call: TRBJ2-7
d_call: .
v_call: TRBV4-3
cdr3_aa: CASSQELNGSPVTGSYEQYF
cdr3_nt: TGCGCCAGCAGCCAAGAACTCAACGGGAGCCCGGTTACAGGATCCTACGAGCAGTACTTC

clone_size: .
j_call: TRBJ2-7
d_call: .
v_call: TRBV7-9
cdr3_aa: CASSLSGYEQYF
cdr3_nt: TGTGCCAGCAGCTTAAGCGGCTACGAGCAGTACTTC

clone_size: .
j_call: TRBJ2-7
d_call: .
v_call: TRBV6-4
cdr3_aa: CASSDQLAMYEQYF
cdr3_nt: TGTGCCAGCAGTGACCAGTTAGCGATGTACGAGCAGTACTTC

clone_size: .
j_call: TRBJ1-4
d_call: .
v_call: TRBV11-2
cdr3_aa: CASSLGQTNEKLFF
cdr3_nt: TGTGCCAGCAGCTTAGGACAGACTAATGAAAAACTGTTTTTT

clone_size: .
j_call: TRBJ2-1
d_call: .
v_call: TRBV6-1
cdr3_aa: CASSDWTKSSYNEQFF
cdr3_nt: TGTGCCAGCAGTGATTGGACTAAGAGCTCCTACAATGAGCAGTTCTTC

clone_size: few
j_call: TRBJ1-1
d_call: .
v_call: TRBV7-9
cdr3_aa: CASSLVQGSTEAFF
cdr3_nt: TGTGCCAGCAGCTTAGTCCAGGGGAGCACTGAAGCTTTCTTT

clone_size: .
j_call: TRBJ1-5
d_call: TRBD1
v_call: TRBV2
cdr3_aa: CASSLDREMSSNQPQHF
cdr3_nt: TGTGCCAGCAGTTTGGACAGGGAAATGAGCAGCAATCAGCCCCAGCATTTT

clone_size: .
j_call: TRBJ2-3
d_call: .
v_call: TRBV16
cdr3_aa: CASSRRSGSLTDTQYF
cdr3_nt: TGTGCCAGCAGCCGACGGTCGGGTTCTCTCACAGATACGCAGTATTTT

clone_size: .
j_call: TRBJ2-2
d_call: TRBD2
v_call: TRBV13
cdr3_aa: CASSLSGKAGELFF
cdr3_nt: TGTGCCAGCAGCCTCAGCGGGAAGGCCGGGGAGCTGTTTTTT

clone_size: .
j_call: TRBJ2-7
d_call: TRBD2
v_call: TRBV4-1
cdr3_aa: CASSTRLAGAYEQYF
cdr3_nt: TGCGCCAGCAGCACTCGACTAGCGGGAGCTTACGAGCAGTACTTC

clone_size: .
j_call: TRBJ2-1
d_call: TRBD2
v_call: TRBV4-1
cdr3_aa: CASSQEEGTSGYLSSYNEQFF
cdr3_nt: TGCGCCAGCAGCCAAGAGGAGGGGACTAGCGGGTATTTGAGCTCCTACAATGAGCAGTTCTTC

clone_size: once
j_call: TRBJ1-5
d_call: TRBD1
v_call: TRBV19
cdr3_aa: CATTGTGGGQPQHF
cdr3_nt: TGTGCCACTACCGGGACAGGGGGCGGCCAGCCCCAGCATTTT

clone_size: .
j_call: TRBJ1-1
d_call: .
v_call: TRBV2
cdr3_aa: CASSEAQAGNTEAFF
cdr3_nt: TGTGCCAGCAGTGAAGCGCAAGCCGGGAACACTGAAGCTTTCTTT

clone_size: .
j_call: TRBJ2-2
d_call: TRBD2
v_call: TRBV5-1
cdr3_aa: CASSLTGGNTGELFF
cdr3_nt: TGCGCCAGCAGCTTGACGGGAGGGAACACCGGGGAGCTGTTTTTT

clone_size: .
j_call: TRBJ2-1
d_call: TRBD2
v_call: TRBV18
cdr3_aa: CASSPLGLAGGSEQFF
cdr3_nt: TGTGCCAGCTCACCCCTGGGGCTAGCGGGGGGGAGTGAGCAGTTCTTC

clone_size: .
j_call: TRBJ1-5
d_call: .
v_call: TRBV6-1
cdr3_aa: CASSDLQEFNQPQHF
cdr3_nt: TGTGCCAGCAGTGATCTACAGGAGTTCAATCAGCCCCAGCATTTT

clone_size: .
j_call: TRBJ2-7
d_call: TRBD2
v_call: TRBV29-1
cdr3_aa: CSVALSGNEQYF
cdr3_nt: TGCAGCGTTGCCCTTAGCGGGAACGAGCAGTACTTC

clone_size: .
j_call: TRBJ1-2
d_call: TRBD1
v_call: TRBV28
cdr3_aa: CASSPRGDRDGYTF
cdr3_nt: TGTGCCAGCAGTCCCAGGGGGGACAGGGATGGCTACACCTTC

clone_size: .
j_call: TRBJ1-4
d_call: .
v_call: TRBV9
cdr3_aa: CASSVATGGNEKLFF
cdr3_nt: TGTGCCAGCAGCGTAGCTACGGGGGGTAATGAAAAACTGTTTTTT

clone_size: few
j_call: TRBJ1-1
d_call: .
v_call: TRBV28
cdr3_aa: CASITSGWTTEAFF
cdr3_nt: TGTGCCAGTATTACTAGTGGGTGGACCACTGAAGCTTTCTTT

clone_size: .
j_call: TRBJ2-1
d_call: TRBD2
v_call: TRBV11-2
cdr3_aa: CASSFPPGGRNYEQFF
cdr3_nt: TGTGCCAGCAGCTTCCCCCCGGGCGGGAGGAATTATGAGCAGTTCTTC